The entry below describes one T cell receptor (beta chain). Its specificity is unknown. Unmatched junction bases numbered 8, after V lost 2 bases and J lost 5 bases. The CDR3 is made up of 17 amino acids. CDR1 and CDR2 from the germline V gene are MNHEY and SVGAGI. The sample belongs to a study of CD8 T cells in ankylosing spondylitis. Molecular-barcoded quantitative 5'-RACE produced these TCR beta libraries. In TCRdb, the 5' RACE reads were re-called with MiXCR into one record per CDR3 protein. The table has about 540,000 distinct CDR3 sequences, roughly an eighth seen once; the top ten hold about 6.5%. Study-wide findings and caveats: Characteristic of ankylosing spondylitis blood, it appeared, was a TCR beta motif comprising fewer than 10 highly homologous variants. There were earlier reports of some motif variants in reactive arthritis synovial fluid and blood. Clones linked to disease were reported to show significant enrichment in matched ankylosing spondylitis synovial fluid. Relatively rare in peripheral blood, disease-linked clones were also CD8+.

The V and J genes are TRBV6-5 and TRBJ2-2, with 10 bases identical to TRBD2. This clonotype was sampled from a male donor with ankylosing spondylitis. Sample: blood, either unsorted or a sorted T cell fraction (not recorded which). The CDR3 DNA reads as TGTGCCAGCAGTTACGTCCTAGCGGGAGCGGGGACCGGGGAGCTGTTTTTT. It codes for CASSYVLAGAGTGELFF.